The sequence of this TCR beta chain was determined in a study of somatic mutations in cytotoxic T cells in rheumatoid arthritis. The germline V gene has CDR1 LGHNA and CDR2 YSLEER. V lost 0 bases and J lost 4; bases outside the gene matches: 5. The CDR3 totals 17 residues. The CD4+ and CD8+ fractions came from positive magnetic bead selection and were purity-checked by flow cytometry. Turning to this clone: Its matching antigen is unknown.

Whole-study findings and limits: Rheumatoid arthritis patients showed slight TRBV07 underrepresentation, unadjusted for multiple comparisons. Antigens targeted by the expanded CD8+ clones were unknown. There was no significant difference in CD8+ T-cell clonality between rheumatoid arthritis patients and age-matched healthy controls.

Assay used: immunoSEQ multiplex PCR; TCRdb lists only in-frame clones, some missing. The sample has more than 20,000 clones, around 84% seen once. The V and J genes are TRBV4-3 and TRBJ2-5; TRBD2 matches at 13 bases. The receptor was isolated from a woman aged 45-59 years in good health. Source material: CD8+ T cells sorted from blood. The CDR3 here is CASSQETSGGALETQYF. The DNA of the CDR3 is TGCGCCAGCAGCCAAGAAACTAGCGGGGGGGCCTTAGAGACCCAGTACTTC.